This record covers a single T cell receptor (beta chain). A split of CD4+ cells into CD45RA+ naive and CD45RA-negative memory subsets was performed. Germline V lookup: CDR1 WNHNN, CDR2 SYGVQD (reference sequence). The CDR3 length is 17 residues. Trimming removed 2 bases from V and 0 bases from J; junction bases left unmatched: 5. This specimen comes from a study of shared clonotypes between healthy human individuals. Per sorted-subset replicate PCR, input was about 180 ng DNA, representing tens of thousands of T cell genomes. TCRdb keeps only in-frame clones here, not all; method: immunoSEQ multiplex PCR. The table includes 2,100,000 or so clones, about 94% detected once.

Material: naive CD4+ T cells sorted from blood. Subset defined: CD45RA+ positively selected. The clonotype originates from a man aged 18 to 35 in good health. The chain employs TRBV10-1 and TRBJ2-2, with 8 bases aligning to TRBD1. The CDR3 spells CASSEATGGANTGELFF. CDR3 coding DNA: TGCGCCAGCAGTGAGGCCACAGGGGGAGCGAACACCGGGGAGCTGTTTTTT.